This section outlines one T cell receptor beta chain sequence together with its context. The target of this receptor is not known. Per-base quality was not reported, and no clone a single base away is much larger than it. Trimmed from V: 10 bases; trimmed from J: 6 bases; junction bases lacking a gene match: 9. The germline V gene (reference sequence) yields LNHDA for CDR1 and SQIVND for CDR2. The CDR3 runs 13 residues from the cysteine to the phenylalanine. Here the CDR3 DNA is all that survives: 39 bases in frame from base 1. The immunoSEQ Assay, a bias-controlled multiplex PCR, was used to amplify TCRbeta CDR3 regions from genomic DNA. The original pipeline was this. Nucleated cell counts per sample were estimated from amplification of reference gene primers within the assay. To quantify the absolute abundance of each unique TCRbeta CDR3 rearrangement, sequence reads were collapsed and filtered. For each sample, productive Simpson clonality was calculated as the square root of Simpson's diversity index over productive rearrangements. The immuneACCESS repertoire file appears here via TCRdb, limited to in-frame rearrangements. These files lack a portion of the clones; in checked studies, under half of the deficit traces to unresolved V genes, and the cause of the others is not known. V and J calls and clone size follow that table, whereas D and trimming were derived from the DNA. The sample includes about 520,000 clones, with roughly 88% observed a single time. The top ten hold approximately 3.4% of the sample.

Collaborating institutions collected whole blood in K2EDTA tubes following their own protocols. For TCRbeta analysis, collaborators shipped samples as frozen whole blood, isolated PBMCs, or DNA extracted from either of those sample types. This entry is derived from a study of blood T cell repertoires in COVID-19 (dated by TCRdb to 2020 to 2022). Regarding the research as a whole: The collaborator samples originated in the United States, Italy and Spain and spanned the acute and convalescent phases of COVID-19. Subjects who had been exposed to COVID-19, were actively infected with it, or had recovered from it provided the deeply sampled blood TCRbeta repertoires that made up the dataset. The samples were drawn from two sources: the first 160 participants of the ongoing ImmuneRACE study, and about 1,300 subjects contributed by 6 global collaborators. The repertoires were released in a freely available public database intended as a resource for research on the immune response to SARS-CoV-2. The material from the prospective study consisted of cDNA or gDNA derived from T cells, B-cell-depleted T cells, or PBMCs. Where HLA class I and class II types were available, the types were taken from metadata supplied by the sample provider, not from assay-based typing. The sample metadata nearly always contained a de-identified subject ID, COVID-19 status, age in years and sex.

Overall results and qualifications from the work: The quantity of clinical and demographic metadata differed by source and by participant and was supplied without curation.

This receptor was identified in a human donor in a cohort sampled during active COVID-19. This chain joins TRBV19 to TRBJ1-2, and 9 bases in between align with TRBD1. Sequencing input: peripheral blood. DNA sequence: TGTGCCACTTCCCTACAGGGGGCAGATGGCTACACCTTC. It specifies CATSLQGADGYTF. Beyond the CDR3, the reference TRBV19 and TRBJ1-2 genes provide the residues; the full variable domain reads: DGGITQSPKYLFRKEGQNVTLSCEQNLNHDAMYWYRQDPGQGLRLIYYSQIVNDFQKGDIAEGYSVSREKKESFPLTVTSAQKNPTAFYLCATSLQGADGYTFGSGTRLTVV.